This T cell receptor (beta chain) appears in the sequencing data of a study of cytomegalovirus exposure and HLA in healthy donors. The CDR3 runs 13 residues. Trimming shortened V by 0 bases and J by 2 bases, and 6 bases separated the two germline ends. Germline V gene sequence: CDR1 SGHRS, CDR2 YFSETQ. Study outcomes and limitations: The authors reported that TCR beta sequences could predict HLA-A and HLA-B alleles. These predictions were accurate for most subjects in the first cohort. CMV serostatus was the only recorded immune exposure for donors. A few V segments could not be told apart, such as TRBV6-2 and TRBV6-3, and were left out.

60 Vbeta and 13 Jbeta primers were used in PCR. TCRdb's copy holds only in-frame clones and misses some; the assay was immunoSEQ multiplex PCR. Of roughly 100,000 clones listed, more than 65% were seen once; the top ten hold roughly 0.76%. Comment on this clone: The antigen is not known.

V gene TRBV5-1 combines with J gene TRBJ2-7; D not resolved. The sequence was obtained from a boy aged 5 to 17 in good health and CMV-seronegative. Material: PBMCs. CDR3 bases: TGCGCCAGCAGCTTGGATACAGCCTACGAGCAGTACTTC. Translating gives CASSLDTAYEQYF. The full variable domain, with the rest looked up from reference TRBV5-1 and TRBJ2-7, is KAGVTQTPRYLIKTRGQQVTLSCSPISGHRSVSWYQQTPGQGLQFLFEYFSETQRNKGNFPGRFSGRQFSNSRSEMNVSTLELGDSALYLCASSLDTAYEQYFGPGTRLTVT.